A single sample is the source of the 12 T cell receptor beta chains below, sequenced in a study of cytomegalovirus exposure and HLA in healthy donors. Amplification used 60 Vbeta primers and 13 Jbeta primers. This table comes from immunoSEQ multiplex PCR, and its TCRdb copy is limited to in-frame clones, with some not included. Here the sample spans approximately 210,000 clones, roughly 82% being singletons. Sequenced: PBMCs. Receptors originate from a man between 35 and 55 years old in good health and CMV-seropositive.

The chain links TRBV9 to TRBJ2-3; TRBD2 agrees at 10 bases. V trimming: 4 bases; J trimming: 4 bases; junction bases outside the gene matches: 6. This CDR3 has 15 amino acids. The V gene's germline CDR1 is SGDLS and CDR2 YYNGEE. CDR3 loop: CASSSSGRASDTQYF. CDR3 sequence (DNA): TGTGCCAGCAGCTCCAGCGGGAGGGCATCAGATACGCAGTATTTT.

The chain recombines TRBV5-1 with TRBJ2-3; perhaps TRBD2 as D (5 bases). Germline V gene sequence: CDR1 SGHRS, CDR2 YFSETQ. This CDR3 contains 16 residues. V lost 3 bases, J lost 0 bases, and 14 bases lay in between. CDR3 coding DNA: TGCGCCAGCAGCTCCGCGGGCCTAGCCAGCACAGATACGCAGTATTTT. This sequence encodes CASSSAGLASTDTQYF. Supplemented by reference TRBV5-1 and TRBJ2-3, the full variable domain reads KAGVTQTPRYLIKTRGQQVTLSCSPISGHRSVSWYQQTPGQGLQFLFEYFSETQRNKGNFPGRFSGRQFSNSRSEMNVSTLELGDSALYLCASSSAGLASTDTQYFGPGTRLTVL.

This sequence joins TRBV20-1 and TRBJ2-7; D ambiguous. The CDR3 loop spans 11 amino acids. V gave up 6 bases and J gave up 1 base, with 7 bases separating them. Germline CDR1 reads DFQATT; CDR2 reads SNEGSKA (reference sequence). The CDR3 nucleotides are TGCAGTGCCCGGTATTCCTACGAGCAGTACTTC. Protein: CSARYSYEQYF.

The chain uses TRBV9 and TRBJ2-2, with D maybe TRBD1 (5 bases). CDR3 length: 15 amino acids. Trimming shortened V by 0 bases and J by 6 bases, and 12 bases separated the two germline ends. In germline, CDR1 is SGDLS, CDR2 YYNGEE. The CDR3 DNA reads TGTGCCAGCAGCGTAGAAGGCAGGGCGGCCGGGGAGCTGTTTTTT. Its translation: CASSVEGRAAGELFF.

The chain carries TRBV27 and TRBJ1-2; TRBD1 is a possible D gene (6 bases). Trimming removed 5 bases from V and 1 base from J, with 14 bases in between. Looked up from germline, CDR1 is MNHEY and CDR2 is SMNVEV (reference sequence). The CDR3 spans 15 residues. CDR3 in amino acids: CASSRGGANNYGYTF. CDR3 DNA sequence: TGTGCCAGCAGTAGAGGGGGGGCGAATAACTATGGCTACACCTTC.

The chain recombines TRBV5-1 with TRBJ2-3; possible D gene TRBD2, 6 bases. This CDR3 has 15 amino acids. The germline gives CDR1 SGHRS, CDR2 YFSETQ. The germline V and J ends were trimmed by 5 bases and 0 bases, with 13 bases remaining between them. DNA of the CDR3: TGCGCCAGCAGTTACCGGGACTCCAGCACAGATACGCAGTATTTT. Protein product: CASSYRDSSTDTQYF.

This clone was counted only a few times. The V and J genes are TRBV6-6 and TRBJ2-7, with 12 bases lining up with TRBD2. In germline, CDR1 is MNHNY, CDR2 SVGAGI (reference sequence). The ends lost 0 bases at V and 6 bases at J; junction bases unmatched: 0. This CDR3 region has 14 residues. Written as DNA, the CDR3 is TGTGCCAGCAGTTACTCGACTAGCGGGAGCGAGCAGTACTTC. Translated: CASSYSTSGSEQYF.

The chain links TRBV6-1 to TRBJ2-7, with 8 bases aligning to TRBD1. Germline V CDR1 and CDR2: MNHNS, SASEGT. V lost 2 bases and J lost 0; bases outside the gene matches: 3. The CDR3 covers 15 residues. The CDR3 sequence: CASSEWDRPSYEQYF. The CDR3 coding sequence is TGTGCCAGCAGTGAATGGGACAGGCCCTCCTACGAGCAGTACTTC.

The rearrangement joins TRBV2 to TRBJ2-7; D is unclear. The CDR3 spans 13 residues. Germline values: CDR1 SNHLY, CDR2 FYNNEI. The V and J ends lost 3 bases and 1 base respectively, with 7 bases between them. This CDR3 is CASSDIDSYEQYF. The CDR3 DNA sequence: TGTGCCAGCAGTGATATAGATTCCTACGAGCAGTACTTC.

V gene TRBV27 combines with J gene TRBJ2-5; D gene ambiguous. Trimming left V 8 bases short and J 0 bases short, with 7 bases between. This CDR3 region has 12 residues. Germline values: CDR1 MNHEY, CDR2 SMNVEV (reference sequence). Written as DNA, the CDR3 is TGTGCCAGCTCTAACCACCAAGAGACCCAGTACTTC. Translating gives CASSNHQETQYF.

The rearrangement joins TRBV11-2 to TRBJ2-1; D unresolved. Trimming cost V 1 base and J 0 bases, with 7 bases left between them. CDR1 is SGHAT, CDR2 FQNNGV, per germline. The CDR3 is 15 residues long. The CDR3 loop is CASSLAGSSYNEQFF. DNA of the CDR3: TGTGCCAGCAGCTTAGCGGGTAGCTCCTACAATGAGCAGTTCTTC.

The rearrangement links TRBV6-1 to TRBJ2-1; the D is unclear. CDR3 size: 15 residues. The V end lost 2 bases, the J end lost 5 bases, and 13 bases lay between the germline ends. CDR1 is MNHNS, CDR2 SASEGT, per germline. This CDR3 reads CASSESPRPNNEQFF. The CDR3 DNA sequence: TGTGCCAGCAGTGAATCCCCCAGGCCTAACAATGAGCAGTTCTTC.